The rows below give T cell receptor beta chains drawn from one sample of a study of CD8+CD57+ T cells in acquired aplastic anemia. From the reads, TCRdb called clonotypes with MiXCR, one entry per CDR3 protein. The sample shows 220,000 or so distinct CDR3 sequences, 50% to 70% of them seen only once. Input material: sorted CD4+, CD8+, or CD8+CD57+ T cells (not recorded which) from PBMCs. These receptors all stem from a human donor with aplastic anemia. CDR3s include the opening cysteine and the closing phenylalanine or tryptophan. The D gene is left open where the match is weak. Size values are once, few and many counts, or a class for expanded clones, and some rows have none.

>few|TRBJ2-5|TRBV5-6|NA
TGTGCCAGCAGCTTGGCGGCTAGCCGAAAGACCCAGTACTTC
CASSLAASRKTQYF
>NA|TRBJ2-7|TRBV20-1|TRBD1
TGCAGTGGGGTCACAGGGGGTCACGAGCAGTACTTC
CSGVTGGHEQYF
>NA|TRBJ2-7|TRBV27|TRBD1
TGTGCCAGCAGTTTGCACAGGGGGGCCTACGAGCAGTACTTC
CASSLHRGAYEQYF
>NA|TRBJ2-1|TRBV5-6|NA
TGTGCCAGCAGCTTGTCTCAGGGAACCTACAATGAGCAGTTCTTC
CASSLSQGTYNEQFF
>NA|TRBJ1-2|TRBV20-1|NA
TGCAGTGCTAGAGATCCTGACACCTATGGCTACACCTTC
CSARDPDTYGYTF
>NA|TRBJ2-7|TRBV27|NA
TGTGCCAGCAGACGCAGGGGTAGCTACGAGCAGTACTTC
CASRRRGSYEQYF
>NA|TRBJ2-5|TRBV2|NA
TGTGCCAGCACCCCTCAAGCTCAAGAGACCCAGTACTTC
CASTPQAQETQYF
>NA|TRBJ2-1|TRBV7-6|NA
TGTGCCAGCAGCCCGTCCTGGAAGAAAGTACAGTACAATGAGCAGTTCTTC
CASSPSWKKVQYNEQFF
>NA|TRBJ2-1|TRBV20-1|TRBD2
TGCAGTGCCGGGACTAGCGGGAGTCATGAGCAGTTCTTC
CSAGTSGSHEQFF
>NA|TRBJ1-2|TRBV20-1|NA
TGCAGTGCTAGAGATCACAGGGATAACTATGGCTACACCTTC
CSARDHRDNYGYTF
>NA|TRBJ2-1|TRBV7-3|NA
TGTGCCAGCAGCCTCAGGGGCTCAGGGCAGTTCTTC
CASSLRGSGQFF
>NA|TRBJ2-2|TRBV15|TRBD1
TGTGCCACACAGGGGACCACCGGGGAGCTGTTTTTT
CATQGTTGELFF
>NA|TRBJ2-7|TRBV7-2|TRBD2
TGTGCCAGCAGCTTAACCCCCCCGGGACTAGCGGGAGCTTACGAGCAGTACTTC
CASSLTPPGLAGAYEQYF
>NA|TRBJ2-1|TRBV2|NA
TGTGCCAGCAGTGAAGGTAGGACAACGGTCGGGGGTGAGCAGTTCTTC
CASSEGRTTVGGEQFF
>NA|TRBJ1-2|TRBV25-1|NA
TGTGCCAGCAGTGATAGGCTTCCGGGACGGGGCTACACCTTC
CASSDRLPGRGYTF
>NA|TRBJ2-7|TRBV20-1|NA
TGCAGTGCCAGGGGGGACGCTAGCTCCTACGAGCAGTACTTC
CSARGDASSYEQYF
>NA|TRBJ2-7|TRBV5-8|TRBD2
TGTGCCAGCAGCTTAAATAGCGGGGGGTCCGGAGTCTACGAGCAGTACTTC
CASSLNSGGSGVYEQYF
>NA|TRBJ2-3|TRBV20-1|TRBD2
TGCAGTGCTAGAGGTTTAACTAGCGGGAGGGCCGATACGCAGTATTTT
CSARGLTSGRADTQYF
>once|TRBJ2-7|TRBV15|TRBD1
TGTGCCACCAGCAGAGGTGGGACAGGCTTCTACGAGCAGTACTTC
CATSRGGTGFYEQYF
>NA|TRBJ1-5|TRBV7-8|NA
TGTGCCAGCAGCTTAGGGGCAGGGTCGGGCAATCAGCCCCAGCATTTT
CASSLGAGSGNQPQHF
>NA|TRBJ2-3|TRBV14|NA
TGTGCCAGCAGCCAAGTTCGACAGGCTTTAACAGATACGCAGTATTTT
CASSQVRQALTDTQYF
>NA|TRBJ2-7|TRBV7-2|TRBD1
TGTGCCAGCAGCTTTGGACAGGGGGAAAAGTACTTC
CASSFGQGEKYF